This T cell receptor beta chain was sequenced for a study of early T cells in non-severe SARS-CoV-2 infection. This clonotype has at least ten counts. The CDR3 loop spans 13 amino acids. Germline assignment: CDR1 DFQATT and CDR2 SNEGSKA (reference sequence). V shed 7 bases and J 12 bases; nucleotides not matched to a gene: 13. Individual cDNA molecules each received unique molecular identifiers attached to them. TCRdb re-called the 5' RACE reads with MiXCR, one entry per CDR3 protein. The sample contains roughly 20,000 distinct CDR3 sequences, 5.9% of which appear only once. The V gene is TRBV20-1, the J gene TRBJ1-5, with 9 bases aligning to TRBD1. The clonotype comes from an adult who was a healthcare worker with PCR-confirmed SARS-CoV-2 infection or an uninfected control (not recorded which). Source material: whole blood. The CDR3, as DNA: TGCAGTGGGCTAAACAGGGGGCCCCTCGACCAGCATTTT. Translation: CSGLNRGPLDQHF.